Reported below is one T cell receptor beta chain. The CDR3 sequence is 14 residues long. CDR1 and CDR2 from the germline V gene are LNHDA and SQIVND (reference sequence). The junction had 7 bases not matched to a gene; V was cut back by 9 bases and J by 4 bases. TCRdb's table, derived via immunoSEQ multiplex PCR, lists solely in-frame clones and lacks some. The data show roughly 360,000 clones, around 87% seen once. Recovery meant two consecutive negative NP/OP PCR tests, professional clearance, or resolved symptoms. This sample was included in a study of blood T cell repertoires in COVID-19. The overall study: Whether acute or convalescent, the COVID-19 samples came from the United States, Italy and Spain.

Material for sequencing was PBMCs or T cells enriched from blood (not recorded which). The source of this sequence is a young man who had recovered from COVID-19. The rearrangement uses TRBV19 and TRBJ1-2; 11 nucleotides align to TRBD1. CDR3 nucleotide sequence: TGTGCCAGCCGTGGGGACAGGGGGACCTATGGCTACACCTTC. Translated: CASRGDRGTYGYTF.